The rows below give T cell receptor beta chains drawn from one sample of a study of siplizumab effects on memory and regulatory T cells. The protocol was immunoSEQ multiplex PCR, while the TCRdb copy is restricted to in-frame clones and leaves out a portion. Here the sample spans about 10,000 clones, more than 35% being singletons. These receptors have no known antigen. The sample was CFSE-low (dividing) CD8+ T cells sorted from an allogeneic mixed lymphocyte reaction. Receptors were obtained from a human donor in good health; the cells came from an allogeneic mixed lymphocyte reaction. Each CDR3 is given with its conserved first and last residue. The order of the fields is clone size, J gene, V gene, D gene, CDR3 protein, CDR3 DNA. A D gene is named only where the DNA matches it firmly. Part of the rows lack a size; the others show once, few, many or a class for expanded clones.

>few|TRBJ2-1|TRBV7-3|.
CASSEGLAADNEQFF
TGTGCCAGCAGCGAGGGGCTAGCAGCTGACAATGAGCAGTTCTTC
>few|TRBJ1-4|TRBV27|.
CASSSLRAGLNEKLFF
TGTGCCAGCAGTTCCCTTCGGGCGGGTCTTAATGAAAAACTGTTTTTT
>.|TRBJ2-7|TRBV6-5|.
CASSPRQAYEQYF
TGTGCCAGCAGCCCCAGACAGGCCTACGAGCAGTACTTC
>.|TRBJ2-1|TRBV11-1|.
CASRLFGANEQFF
TGTGCCAGCCGATTGTTCGGCGCCAATGAGCAGTTCTTC
>.|TRBJ2-1|TRBV7-9|.
CASSLGLDEQFF
TGTGCCAGCAGCTTAGGCTTGGATGAGCAGTTCTTC
>medium-sized|TRBJ2-7|TRBV28|TRBD2
CASSPGLAGYEQYF
TGTGCCAGCAGCCCGGGACTAGCCGGTTACGAGCAGTACTTC
>.|TRBJ2-7|TRBV4-1|TRBD2
CASSPSTTSGAYEQYF
TGCGCCAGCAGCCCATCAACGACTAGCGGGGCCTACGAGCAGTACTTC
>.|TRBJ2-5|TRBV5-6|.
CASSLFRTDQETQYF
TGTGCCAGCAGCTTGTTCCGGACAGACCAAGAGACCCAGTACTTC
>.|TRBJ2-7|TRBV4-3|.
CASSQDFEQYF
TGCGCCAGCAGCCAAGATTTCGAGCAGTACTTC
>.|TRBJ2-1|TRBV11-1|.
CASSLFHEQFF
TGTGCCAGCAGCTTATTCCATGAGCAGTTCTTC
>.|TRBJ1-5|TRBV27|.
CASSLWVFALTLQPQHF
TGTGCCAGCAGTTTATGGGTGTTCGCCCTCACGCTACAGCCCCAGCATTTT
>.|TRBJ1-2|TRBV5-4|.
CASSFLTGPPEGYTF
TGTGCCAGCAGCTTTCTCACCGGGCCTCCGGAGGGCTACACCTTC
>once|TRBJ2-7|TRBV7-7|TRBD2
CASSLEGGQSRYEQYF
TGTGCCAGCAGCTTAGAGGGAGGGCAGTCCCGTTACGAGCAGTACTTC
>.|TRBJ1-1|TRBV29-1|.
CSVQRGTEAFF
TGCAGCGTTCAGAGGGGCACTGAAGCTTTCTTT
>few|TRBJ2-3|TRBV4-1|.
CASSQGGFSTDTQYF
TGCGCCAGCAGCCAAGGGGGATTTAGCACAGATACGCAGTATTTT
>.|TRBJ2-5|TRBV7-8|TRBD2
CASSLPQGTSGGAGPLETQYF
TGTGCCAGCAGTCTACCCCAGGGGACTAGCGGGGGAGCCGGCCCTCTGGAGACCCAGTACTTC
>few|TRBJ1-3|TRBV6-5|.
CASRPNTGSGNTIYF
TGTGCCAGCAGACCAAATACAGGGTCTGGAAACACCATATATTTT
>.|TRBJ2-1|TRBV27|.
CASSLAELSEQFF
TGTGCCAGCAGTTTAGCTGAGCTCTCTGAGCAGTTCTTC
>.|TRBJ2-1|TRBV7-6|TRBD1
CASSSGTGRNNEQFF
TGTGCCAGCAGTTCCGGGACAGGAAGAAACAATGAGCAGTTCTTC
>medium-sized|TRBJ2-7|TRBV7-2|.
CASSFYRATEQYF
TGTGCCAGCAGCTTCTACAGGGCCACAGAGCAGTACTTC